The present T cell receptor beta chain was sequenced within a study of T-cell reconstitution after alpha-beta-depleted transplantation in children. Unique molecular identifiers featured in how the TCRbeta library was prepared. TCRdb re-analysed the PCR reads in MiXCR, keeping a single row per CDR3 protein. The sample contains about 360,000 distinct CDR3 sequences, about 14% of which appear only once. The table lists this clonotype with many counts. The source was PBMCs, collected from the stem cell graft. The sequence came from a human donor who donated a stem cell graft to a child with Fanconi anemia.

The CDR3 loop reads CAARTPNTGELFF. For the CDR3, the DNA is TGTGCCGCACGGACACCCAACACCGGGGAGCTGTTTTTT. V gene TRBV28 combines with J gene TRBJ2-2; TRBD1 might be the D (5 bases). V was shortened by 11 bases and J by 2 bases, with 12 bases between the two germline ends. The CDR3 is made up of 13 amino acids. Germline CDR1 and CDR2: MDHEN and SYDVKM.